This T cell receptor (beta chain) derives from a study of blood T cells in healthy people across ages. The authors ran a second PCR of roughly 6 to 12 cycles using a sample-barcoded 5' primer and a J-beta primer mix. TCRdb re-called the 5' RACE reads through MiXCR, storing one row per CDR3 protein. The sample has about 1.4 million distinct CDR3 sequences; around 59% are singletons. Only a few counts were recorded for this clonotype. The V and J ends lost 0 bases and 0 bases respectively, with 14 bases between them. The CDR3 sequence is 17 residues long. CDR1 SGHTA and CDR2 FQGNSA come from the germline V gene.

Sequences were obtained from blood. The clonotype originates from a young man in good health. V and J are TRBV7-2 and TRBJ1-1; the D is unclear. CDR3: CASSLARGLGLNTEAFF. DNA of the CDR3: TGTGCCAGCAGCTTAGCGCGGGGTTTAGGGCTGAACACTGAAGCTTTCTTT.